This TCR beta chain is from a study of blood T cell repertoires in COVID-19. Study-wide background: The United States, Italy and Spain supplied acute and convalescent COVID-19 samples.

In germline, CDR1 is LGHNA, CDR2 YSLEER. The CDR3 is made up of 15 amino acids. Between the trimmed V and J ends, which lost 4 bases and 4 bases, there was a span of 16 bases. In the study's own analysis: Scientists estimated how many nucleated cells there were by amplifying reference gene primers. The repertoire was sequenced with immunoSEQ multiplex PCR; TCRdb's copy has only in-frame clones and lacks some. For V, J and clone size, that table is used; D and trimming come from the DNA. This repertoire shows around 170,000 clones, just over 85% found once; its top ten account for about 7%. The material sequenced was peripheral blood. The source of this sequence is a man in his fifties with active or convalescent COVID-19. This chain links TRBV4-3 with TRBJ1-2; possibly TRBD1 for D (6 bases). DNA of the CDR3: TGCGCCAGCAGCCTAGACCAGGGACACCTCTATGGCTACACCTTC. This gives the protein CASSLDQGHLYGYTF.